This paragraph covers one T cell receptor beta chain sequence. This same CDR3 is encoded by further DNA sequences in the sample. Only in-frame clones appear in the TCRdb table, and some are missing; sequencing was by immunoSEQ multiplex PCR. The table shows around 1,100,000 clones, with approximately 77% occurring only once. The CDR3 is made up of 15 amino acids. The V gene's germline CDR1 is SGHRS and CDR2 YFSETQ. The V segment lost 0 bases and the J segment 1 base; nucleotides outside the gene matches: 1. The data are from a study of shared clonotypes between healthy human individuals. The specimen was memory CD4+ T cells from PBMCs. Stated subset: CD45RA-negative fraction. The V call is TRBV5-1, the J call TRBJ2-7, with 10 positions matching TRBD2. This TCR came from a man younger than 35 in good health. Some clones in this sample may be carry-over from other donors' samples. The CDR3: CASSLVSGGSYEQYF. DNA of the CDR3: TGCGCCAGCAGCTTGGTTAGCGGGGGGTCCTACGAGCAGTACTTC. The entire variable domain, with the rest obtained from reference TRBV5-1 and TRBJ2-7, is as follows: KAGVTQTPRYLIKTRGQQVTLSCSPISGHRSVSWYQQTPGQGLQFLFEYFSETQRNKGNFPGRFSGRQFSNSRSEMNVSTLELGDSALYLCASSLVSGGSYEQYFGPGTRLTVT.